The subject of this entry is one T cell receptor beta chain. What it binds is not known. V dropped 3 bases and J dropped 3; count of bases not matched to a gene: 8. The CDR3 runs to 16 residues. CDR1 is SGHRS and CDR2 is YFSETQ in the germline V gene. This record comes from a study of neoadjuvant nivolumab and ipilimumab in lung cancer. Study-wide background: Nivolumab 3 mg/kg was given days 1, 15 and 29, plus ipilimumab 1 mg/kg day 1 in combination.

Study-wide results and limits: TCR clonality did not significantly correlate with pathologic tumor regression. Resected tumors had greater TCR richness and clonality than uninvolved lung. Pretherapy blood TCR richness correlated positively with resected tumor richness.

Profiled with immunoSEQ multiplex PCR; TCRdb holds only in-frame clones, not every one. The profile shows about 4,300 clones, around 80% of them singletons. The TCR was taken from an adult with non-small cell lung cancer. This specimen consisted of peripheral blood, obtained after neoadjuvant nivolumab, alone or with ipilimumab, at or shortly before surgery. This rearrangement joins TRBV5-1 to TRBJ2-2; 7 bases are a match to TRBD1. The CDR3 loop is CASSSGNRGYTGELFF. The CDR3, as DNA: TGCGCCAGCAGCTCCGGGAACAGGGGATACACCGGGGAGCTGTTTTTT.